This TCR beta chain was documented in a study of patients and donors after allogeneic stem cell transplantation. TCRdb re-derived calls from the RT-PCR reads in MiXCR, one entry per CDR3 protein. Seen here are under 170,000 distinct CDR3 sequences, about a third observed once, and the top ten hold approximately 50%. The junction had 6 bases not matched to a gene; V was cut back by 5 bases and J by 0 bases. CDR1 SNHLY and CDR2 FYNNEI come from the germline V gene. CDR3 length: 16 residues. The source of this sequence is a human donor who was either an allogeneic HSCT recipient or a stem cell or donor lymphocyte infusion donor (not recorded which). It is not recorded whose cells these are; they may come from a transplant donor. The rearrangement links TRBV2 to TRBJ1-5; 8 bases match TRBD1. The sequenced sample consisted of blood, either unsorted or a sorted T cell fraction (not recorded which). CDR3: CASSLQGDYSNQPQHF. The DNA of the CDR3 is TGTGCCAGCAGTCTACAGGGGGACTATAGCAATCAGCCCCAGCATTTT.